This T cell receptor (beta chain) was found in a study of T cells after yellow fever vaccination. Study conclusions and caveats: Detected again after the booster were most primary-vaccination clones, at nearly 97% CD4 and approximately 87% CD8.

As TCR cDNA was made by 5'RACE template switching, a universal primer site and UMIs were added. TCRdb redid the calling of the 5' RACE reads with MiXCR, one entry per CDR3 protein. Of fewer than 350,000 distinct CDR3 sequences listed, less than 4.5% were seen once; the top ten hold 20% to 30%. This clonotype came up a few times. Its antigen is undetermined. This TCR came from a man between 18 and 35 years old who received the YFV17D yellow fever vaccine. The sequencing here drew on PBMCs, taken on the day of the yellow fever booster vaccination.

CDR3 loop: CASSLAGGFSYNEQFF. CDR3 DNA sequence: TGTGCCAGCAGCTTGGCGGGGGGCTTCTCCTACAATGAGCAGTTCTTC. J is TRBJ2-1 and V is TRBV5-4, with D possibly matching TRBD2 (7 bases). Germline lookup yields CDR1 SGHNT and CDR2 YYREEE (reference sequence). Trimming took 0 bases from V and 0 from J, leaving 10 bases between them. CDR3 size: 16 residues.